This T cell receptor beta chain emerged from a study of OX40 agonist ivuxolimab in advanced cancers. Looking at the study overall: Ivuxolimab, which targeted the costimulatory receptor OX40 (CD134), was an agonistic, fully human IgG2 monoclonal antibody. Intravenous ivuxolimab was administered to patients every 2 weeks at six dose levels: 0.01, 0.1, 0.3, 1.5, 3 and 10 mg/kg. Of the roughly 53 patients in dose escalation, some 19 had hepatocellular carcinoma, around 15 had melanoma, 9 had renal cell carcinoma and 9 had head and neck cancer. In the dose-escalation cohort, 70% to 85% of patients were male, and the mean age was around 60 years, with a range of about 23 to 90. Prior anti-PD-1, anti-PD-L1 or anti-CTLA-4 therapy was permitted, and less than 45% of dose-escalation patients had received checkpoint inhibitors. Partial responses occurred in three dose-escalation patients: two with cutaneous melanoma and one with hepatocellular carcinoma. Peripheral TCRbeta sequencing was intended to test whether TCR sequence diversity was altered and clonal T-cell expansion was caused by ivuxolimab. The paper reports the monotherapy dose-escalation portion (N of about 54 patients) of the phase I ivuxolimab trial. What the research found in general, with its limitations: Antigen specificity was not determined for the clonally expanded peripheral T cells. After ivuxolimab, CD8+ T cells had more expanded clones than CD4+ T cells on average. In partial responders in the 0.1-3.0 mg/kg groups, normalized peripheral clonal expansion was found to be among the lowest, especially among CD8+ T cells. Low levels of normalized T-cell clonal expansion were also seen in some patients who did not respond. At doses of 0.1 to 3.0 mg/kg, clonal expansion of both CD4+ and CD8+ T cells in blood was seen between baseline and week 6.

To sequence the TCRbeta CDR3 region, genomic DNA was isolated from the sorted cells. The immunoSEQ Assay was used to sequence the TCRbeta CDR3 regions. The table comes from immuneACCESS by way of TCRdb, which keeps in-frame sequences with V and J called. Part of the clones is missing from these tables; in studies checked, under half for an unresolved V gene and the rest for unknown reasons. Present in this sample are tens of thousands of clones, 80% to 90% of which were seen just once. The leading ten clones occupy more than 0.8% of the sample. Of note for this clone: The antigen it recognizes is unknown. Per-base qualities were not stored, and no clone one base away is much larger.

Patients with a history of autoimmune disease or receiving systemic immunosuppression were excluded from the trial. In every dose cohort, peripheral blood was drawn for TCR sequencing at baseline, cycle 4 day 1, and cycle 7 day 1. Samples came from an open-label, multicenter, first-in-human phase I dose-escalation trial of ivuxolimab. Adults with locally advanced or metastatic melanoma, renal cell, hepatocellular, or head and neck squamous cell carcinoma were enrolled in the trial. Before TCR sequencing, CD4+ T cells and CD8+ T cells were sorted from peripheral blood as separate populations. Between the V and J ends, shortened by 1 base and 0 bases respectively, the junction contains 9 bases. The CDR3 goes from the cysteine to the phenylalanine over 15 residues. CDR3 DNA only is kept here, 45 bases in frame from base 1. As encoded in the germline V gene (reference sequence), CDR1 is SGHNT while CDR2 is YYREEE.

The clonotype originates from an adult with an advanced solid tumor such as melanoma, head and neck, liver or kidney cancer. The chain employs TRBV5-4 and TRBJ2-3; matching of 6 bases hints at TRBD2 as the D gene. Sequenced material: CD4+ or CD8+ T cells sorted from blood, taken in a trial of the OX40 agonist ivuxolimab. The CDR3 region has the sequence CASSLYLASTDTQYF. In nucleotide form, the sequence is TGTGCCAGCAGCTTGTACCTAGCGAGCACAGATACGCAGTATTTT.